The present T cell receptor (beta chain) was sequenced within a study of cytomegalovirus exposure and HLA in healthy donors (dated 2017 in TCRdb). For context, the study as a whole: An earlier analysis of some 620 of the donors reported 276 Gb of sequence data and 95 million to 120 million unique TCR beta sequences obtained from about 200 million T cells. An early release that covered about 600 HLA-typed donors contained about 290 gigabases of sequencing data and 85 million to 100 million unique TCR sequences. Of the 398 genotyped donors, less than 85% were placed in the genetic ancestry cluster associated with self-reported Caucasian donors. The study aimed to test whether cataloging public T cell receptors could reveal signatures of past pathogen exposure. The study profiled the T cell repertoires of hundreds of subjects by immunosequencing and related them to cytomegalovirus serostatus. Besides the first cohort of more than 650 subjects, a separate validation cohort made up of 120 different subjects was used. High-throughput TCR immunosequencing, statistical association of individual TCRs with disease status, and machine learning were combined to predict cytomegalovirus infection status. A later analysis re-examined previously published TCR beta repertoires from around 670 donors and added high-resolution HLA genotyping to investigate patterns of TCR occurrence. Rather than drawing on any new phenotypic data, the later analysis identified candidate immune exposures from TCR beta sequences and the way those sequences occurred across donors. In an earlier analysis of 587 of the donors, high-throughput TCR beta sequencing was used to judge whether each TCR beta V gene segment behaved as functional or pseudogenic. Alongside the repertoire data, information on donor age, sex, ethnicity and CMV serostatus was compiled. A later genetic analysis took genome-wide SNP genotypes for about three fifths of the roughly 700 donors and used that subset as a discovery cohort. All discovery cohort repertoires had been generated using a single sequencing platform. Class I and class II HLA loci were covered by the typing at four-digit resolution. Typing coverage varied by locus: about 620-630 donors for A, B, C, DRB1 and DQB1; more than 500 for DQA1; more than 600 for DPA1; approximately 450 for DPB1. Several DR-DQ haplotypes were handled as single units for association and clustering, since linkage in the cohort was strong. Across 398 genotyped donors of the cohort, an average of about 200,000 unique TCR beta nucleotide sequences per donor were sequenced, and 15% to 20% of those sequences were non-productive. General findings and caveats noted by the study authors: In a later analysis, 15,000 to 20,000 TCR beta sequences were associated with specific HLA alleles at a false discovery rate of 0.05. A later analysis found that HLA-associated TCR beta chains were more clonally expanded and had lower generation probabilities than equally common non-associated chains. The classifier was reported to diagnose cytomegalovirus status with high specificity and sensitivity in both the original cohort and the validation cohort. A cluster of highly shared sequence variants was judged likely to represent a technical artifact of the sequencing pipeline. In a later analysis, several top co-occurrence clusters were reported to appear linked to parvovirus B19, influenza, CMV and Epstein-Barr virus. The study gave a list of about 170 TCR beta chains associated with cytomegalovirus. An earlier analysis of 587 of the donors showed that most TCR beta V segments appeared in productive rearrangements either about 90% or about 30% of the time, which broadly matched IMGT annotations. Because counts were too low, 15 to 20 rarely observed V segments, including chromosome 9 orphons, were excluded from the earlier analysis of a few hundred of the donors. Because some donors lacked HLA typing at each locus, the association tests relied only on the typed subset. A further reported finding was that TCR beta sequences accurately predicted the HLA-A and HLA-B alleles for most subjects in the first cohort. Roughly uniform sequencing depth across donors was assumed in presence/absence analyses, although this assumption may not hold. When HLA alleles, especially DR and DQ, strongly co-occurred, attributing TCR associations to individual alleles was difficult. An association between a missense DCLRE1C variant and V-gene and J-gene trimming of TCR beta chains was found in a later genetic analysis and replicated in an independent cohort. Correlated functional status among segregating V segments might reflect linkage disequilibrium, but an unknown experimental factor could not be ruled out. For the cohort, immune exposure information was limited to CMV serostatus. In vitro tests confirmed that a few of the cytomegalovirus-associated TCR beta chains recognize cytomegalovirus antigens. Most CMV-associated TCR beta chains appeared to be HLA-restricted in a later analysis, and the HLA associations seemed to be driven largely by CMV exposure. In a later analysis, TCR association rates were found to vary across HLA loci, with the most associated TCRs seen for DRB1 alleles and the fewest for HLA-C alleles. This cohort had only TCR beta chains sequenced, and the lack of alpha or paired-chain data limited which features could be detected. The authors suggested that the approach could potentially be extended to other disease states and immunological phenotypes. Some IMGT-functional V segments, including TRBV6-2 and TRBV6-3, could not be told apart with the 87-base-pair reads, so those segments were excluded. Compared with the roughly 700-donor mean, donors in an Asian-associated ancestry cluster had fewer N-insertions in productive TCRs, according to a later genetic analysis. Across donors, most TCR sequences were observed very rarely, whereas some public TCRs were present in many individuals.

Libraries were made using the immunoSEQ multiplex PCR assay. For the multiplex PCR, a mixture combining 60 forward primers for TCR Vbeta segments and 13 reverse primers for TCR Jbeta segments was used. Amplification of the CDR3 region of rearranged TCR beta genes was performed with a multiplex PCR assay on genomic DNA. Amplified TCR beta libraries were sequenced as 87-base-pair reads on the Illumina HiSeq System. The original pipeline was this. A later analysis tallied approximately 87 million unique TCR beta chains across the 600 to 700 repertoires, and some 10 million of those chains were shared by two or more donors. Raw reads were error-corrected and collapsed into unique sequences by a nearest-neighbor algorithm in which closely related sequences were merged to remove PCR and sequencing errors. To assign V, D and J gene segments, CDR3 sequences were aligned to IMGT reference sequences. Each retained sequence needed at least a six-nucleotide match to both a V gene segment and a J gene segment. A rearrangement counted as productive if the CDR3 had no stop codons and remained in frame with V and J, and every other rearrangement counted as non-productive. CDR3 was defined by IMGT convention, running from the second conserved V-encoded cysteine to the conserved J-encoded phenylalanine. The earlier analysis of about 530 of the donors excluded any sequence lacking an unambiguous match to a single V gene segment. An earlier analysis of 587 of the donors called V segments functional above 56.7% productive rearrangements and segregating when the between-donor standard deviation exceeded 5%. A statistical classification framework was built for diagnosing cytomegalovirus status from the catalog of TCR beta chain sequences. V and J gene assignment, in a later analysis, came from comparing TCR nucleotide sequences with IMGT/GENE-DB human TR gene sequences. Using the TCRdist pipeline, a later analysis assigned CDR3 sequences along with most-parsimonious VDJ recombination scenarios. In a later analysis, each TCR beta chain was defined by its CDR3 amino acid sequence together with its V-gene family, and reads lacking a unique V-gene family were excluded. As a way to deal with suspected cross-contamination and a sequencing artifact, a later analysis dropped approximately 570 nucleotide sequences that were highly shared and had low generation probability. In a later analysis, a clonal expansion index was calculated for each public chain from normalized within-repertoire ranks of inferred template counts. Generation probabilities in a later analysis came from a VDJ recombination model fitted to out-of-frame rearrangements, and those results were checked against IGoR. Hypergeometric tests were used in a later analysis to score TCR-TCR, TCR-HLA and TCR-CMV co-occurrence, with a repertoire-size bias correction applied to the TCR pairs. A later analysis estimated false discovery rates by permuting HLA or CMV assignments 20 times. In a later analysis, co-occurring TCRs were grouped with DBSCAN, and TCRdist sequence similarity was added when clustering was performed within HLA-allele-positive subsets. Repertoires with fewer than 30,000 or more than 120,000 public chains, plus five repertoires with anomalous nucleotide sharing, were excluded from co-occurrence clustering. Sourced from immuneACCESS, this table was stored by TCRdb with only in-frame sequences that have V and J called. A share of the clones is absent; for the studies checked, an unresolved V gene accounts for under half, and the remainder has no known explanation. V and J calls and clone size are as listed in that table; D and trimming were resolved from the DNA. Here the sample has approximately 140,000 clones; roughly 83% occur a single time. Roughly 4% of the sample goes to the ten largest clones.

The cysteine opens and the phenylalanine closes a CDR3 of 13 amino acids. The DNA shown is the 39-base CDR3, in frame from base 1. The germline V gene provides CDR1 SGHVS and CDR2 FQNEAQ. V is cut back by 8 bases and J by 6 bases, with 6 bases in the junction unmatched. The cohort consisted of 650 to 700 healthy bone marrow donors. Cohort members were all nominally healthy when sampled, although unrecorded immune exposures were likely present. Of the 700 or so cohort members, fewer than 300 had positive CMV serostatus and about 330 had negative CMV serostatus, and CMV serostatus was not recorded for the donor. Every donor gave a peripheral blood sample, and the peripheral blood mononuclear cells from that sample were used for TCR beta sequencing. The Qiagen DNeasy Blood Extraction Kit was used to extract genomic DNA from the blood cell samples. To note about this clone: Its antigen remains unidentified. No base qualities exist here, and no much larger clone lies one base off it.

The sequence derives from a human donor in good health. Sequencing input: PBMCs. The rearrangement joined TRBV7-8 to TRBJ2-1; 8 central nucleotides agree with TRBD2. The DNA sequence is TGTGCCAGCGCCGGGACTAGTGTCAATGAGCAGTTCTTC. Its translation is CASAGTSVNEQFF.